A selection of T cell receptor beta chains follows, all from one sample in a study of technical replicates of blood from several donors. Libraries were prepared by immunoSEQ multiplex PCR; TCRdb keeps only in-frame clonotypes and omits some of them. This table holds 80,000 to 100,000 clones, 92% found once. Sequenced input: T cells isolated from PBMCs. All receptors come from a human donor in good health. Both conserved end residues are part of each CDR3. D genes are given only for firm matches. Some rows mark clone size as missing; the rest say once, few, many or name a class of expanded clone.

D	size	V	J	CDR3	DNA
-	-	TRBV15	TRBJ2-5	CATSNRAAQETQYF	TGTGCCACCAGTAACAGGGCGGCCCAAGAGACCCAGTACTTC
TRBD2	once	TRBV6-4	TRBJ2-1	CASSDSGLKSGTSGRAINEQFF	TGTGCCAGCAGTGACTCGGGTTTAAAATCCGGGACTAGCGGGAGGGCCATCAATGAGCAGTTCTTC
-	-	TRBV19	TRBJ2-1	CASQFDSSYNEQFF	TGTGCCAGCCAATTCGACAGCTCCTACAATGAGCAGTTCTTC
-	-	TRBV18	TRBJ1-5	CASSPVVAGANQPQHF	TGTGCCAGCTCACCGGTGGTGGCAGGGGCGAATCAGCCCCAGCATTTT
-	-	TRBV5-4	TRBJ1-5	CASSGSTGGQPQHF	TGTGCCAGCAGCGGCTCGACTGGCGGTCAGCCCCAGCATTTT
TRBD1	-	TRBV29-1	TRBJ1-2	CSVGTGEDGYTF	TGCAGCGTAGGGACAGGGGAGGATGGCTACACCTTC
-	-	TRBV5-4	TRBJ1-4	CASSLGLEEKLFF	TGTGCCAGCAGCTTAGGCCTAGAAGAAAAACTGTTTTTT
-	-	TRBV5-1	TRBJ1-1	CASSPGVDTEAFF	TGCGCCAGCAGCCCGGGGGTTGACACTGAAGCTTTCTTT
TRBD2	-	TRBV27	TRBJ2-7	CASSTGTSGGADEQYF	TGTGCCAGCAGTACCGGGACTAGCGGGGGGGCCGACGAGCAGTACTTC
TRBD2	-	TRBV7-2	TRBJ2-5	CASSLVRGGPVQETQYF	TGTGCCAGCAGCTTAGTCCGGGGAGGGCCCGTCCAAGAGACCCAGTACTTC
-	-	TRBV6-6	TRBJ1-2	CASSQGLSYGYTF	TGTGCCAGCAGTCAGGGTTTATCGTATGGCTACACCTTC
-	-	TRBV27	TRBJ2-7	CASSLGAEMTYEQYF	TGTGCCAGCAGCCTTGGGGCGGAAATGACCTACGAGCAGTACTTC
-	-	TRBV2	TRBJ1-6	CASSSRGSYNSPLHF	TGTGCCAGCAGCTCCAGGGGCTCCTATAATTCACCCCTCCACTTT
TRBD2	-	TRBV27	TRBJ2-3	CASSLVGASGTSTDTQYF	TGTGCCAGCAGTTTAGTTGGCGCTAGCGGAACTAGCACAGATACGCAGTATTTT
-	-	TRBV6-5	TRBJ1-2	CASSLPENYGYTF	TGTGCCAGCAGTTTGCCGGAGAACTATGGCTACACCTTC
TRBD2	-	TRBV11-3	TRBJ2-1	CASSLGTSGFGNEQFF	TGTGCCAGCAGCTTAGGGACTAGCGGGTTCGGTAATGAGCAGTTCTTC
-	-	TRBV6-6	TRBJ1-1	CASRETGSDEAFF	TGTGCCAGCAGAGAAACAGGGTCCGATGAGGCTTTCTTT
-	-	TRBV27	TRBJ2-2	CASSLSRDTILMGTGELFF	TGTGCCAGCAGTTTATCCCGGGACACGATCTTGATGGGAACCGGGGAGCTGTTTTTT
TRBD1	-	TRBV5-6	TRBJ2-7	CASSSMDRDNEQYF	TGTGCCAGCAGCTCGATGGACAGGGACAACGAGCAGTACTTC
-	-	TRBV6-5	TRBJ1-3	CASSYSNGGSGNTIYF	TGTGCCAGCAGTTACTCGAACGGGGGCTCTGGAAACACCATATATTTT
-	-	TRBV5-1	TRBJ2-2	CASSLVFPSSGTGELFF	TGCGCCAGCAGCTTGGTCTTCCCTAGCTCCGGCACCGGGGAGCTGTTTTTT
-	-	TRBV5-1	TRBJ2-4	CASSPNKNIQYF	TGCGCCAGCAGCCCCAACAAAAACATTCAGTACTTC
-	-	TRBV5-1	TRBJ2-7	CASSPNTGTKAYEQYF	TGCGCCAGCAGCCCCAACACCGGGACAAAAGCCTACGAGCAGTACTTC
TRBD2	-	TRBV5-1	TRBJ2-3	CASSLSVAGSTDTQYF	TGCGCCAGCAGCTTGAGTGTAGCGGGAAGCACAGATACGCAGTATTTT
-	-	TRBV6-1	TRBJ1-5	CASGGAVNSNQPQHF	TGTGCCAGCGGGGGGGCGGTGAATAGCAATCAGCCCCAGCATTTT
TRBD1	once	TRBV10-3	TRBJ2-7	CAISESRQGHEQYF	TGTGCCATCAGTGAGTCGCGACAGGGCCACGAGCAGTACTTC
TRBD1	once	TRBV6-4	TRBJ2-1	CASRPGQGVGYNEQFF	TGTGCCAGCCGACCGGGACAGGGTGTGGGGTACAATGAGCAGTTCTTC
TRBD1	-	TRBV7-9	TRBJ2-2	CASSPPQGGQGAGTGELFF	TGTGCCAGCAGCCCCCCTCAGGGAGGACAGGGGGCGGGCACCGGGGAGCTGTTTTTT
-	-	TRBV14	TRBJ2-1	CASSQDGAWEQFF	TGTGCCAGCAGCCAAGATGGGGCGTGGGAGCAGTTCTTC
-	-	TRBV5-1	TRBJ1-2	CASSLEGLGLGTGGYTF	TGCGCCAGCAGCTTGGAGGGCCTGGGGTTGGGAACGGGGGGCTACACCTTC
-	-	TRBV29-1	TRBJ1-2	CSAADRSYGYTF	TGCAGCGCGGCAGACAGGTCCTATGGCTACACCTTC
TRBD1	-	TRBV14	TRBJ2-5	CASSQEVPWPTTGTYQETQYF	TGTGCCAGCAGCCAAGAAGTCCCCTGGCCCACGACAGGGACGTACCAAGAGACCCAGTACTTC
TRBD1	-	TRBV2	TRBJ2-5	CASSPHRGFETQYF	TGTGCCAGCAGCCCTCACAGGGGTTTCGAGACCCAGTACTTC
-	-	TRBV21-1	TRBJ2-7	CASKGVEQYF	TGTGCCAGCAAAGGGGTCGAGCAGTACTTC
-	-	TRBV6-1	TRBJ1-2	CASSPKRGADGYTF	TGTGCCAGCAGTCCAAAGCGGGGGGCTGATGGCTACACCTTC
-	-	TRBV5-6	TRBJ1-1	CASSSPQGNNEAFF	TGTGCCAGCAGCTCCCCGCAGGGTAACAATGAAGCTTTCTTT
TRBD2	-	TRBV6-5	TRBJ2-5	CASSYSELAGEETQYF	TGTGCCAGCAGTTACTCGGAACTAGCGGGAGAAGAGACCCAGTACTTC
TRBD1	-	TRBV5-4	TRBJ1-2	CASSLPGDRVEGYTF	TGTGCCAGCAGCCTCCCGGGGGACAGGGTAGAGGGCTACACCTTC
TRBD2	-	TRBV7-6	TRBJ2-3	CASHAYSGNPWRTQYF	TGTGCCAGCCACGCGTATAGCGGGAACCCCTGGCGGACGCAGTATTTT
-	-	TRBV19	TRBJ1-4	CASFGGGSEKLFF	TGTGCCAGCTTCGGAGGCGGGAGTGAAAAACTGTTTTTT
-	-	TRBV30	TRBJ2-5	CAWSPGTREETQYF	TGTGCCTGGAGTCCCGGGACTCGGGAAGAGACCCAGTACTTC
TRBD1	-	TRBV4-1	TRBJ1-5	CASSQERSGTGKFGANQPQHF	TGCGCCAGCAGCCAAGAACGTAGCGGGACAGGGAAGTTTGGGGCCAATCAGCCCCAGCATTTT
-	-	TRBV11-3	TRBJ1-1	CASSLGRGTEAFF	TGTGCCAGCAGCTTAGGAAGAGGAACTGAAGCTTTCTTT
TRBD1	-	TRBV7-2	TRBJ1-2	CASSLRTGQDYGYTF	TGTGCCAGCAGCCTCCGGACAGGCCAGGACTATGGCTACACCTTC
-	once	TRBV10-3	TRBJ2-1	CAISDPGSYNEQFF	TGTGCCATCAGTGACCCGGGGTCCTACAATGAGCAGTTCTTC
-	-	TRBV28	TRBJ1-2	CASSDGRGDWINYGYTF	TGTGCCAGCAGCGACGGGAGGGGGGACTGGATTAACTATGGCTACACCTTC
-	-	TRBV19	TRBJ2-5	CASSKRTVGETQYF	TGTGCCAGTAGTAAACGGACAGTGGGAGAGACCCAGTACTTC
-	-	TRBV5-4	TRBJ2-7	CASSPAVGYEQYF	TGTGCCAGCAGCCCCGCGGTGGGCTACGAGCAGTACTTC
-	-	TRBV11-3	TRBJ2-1	CASSLGTLDEQFF	TGTGCCAGCAGCTTAGGCACTCTTGATGAGCAGTTCTTC
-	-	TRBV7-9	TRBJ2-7	CASSLAGGYEQYF	TGTGCCAGCAGCTTAGCGGGGGGCTACGAGCAGTACTTC
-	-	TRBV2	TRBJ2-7	CASSVNQGYEQYF	TGTGCCAGCAGTGTCAATCAGGGTTACGAGCAGTACTTC